The clone carrying this T cell receptor beta chain was recorded once. Naive CD4 T cells, CD45RO-negative and CD62L-positive, were flow-sorted from PBMCs. Produced via immunoSEQ multiplex PCR; TCRdb's table is partial and in-frame only. Seen here are about 73,000 clones, around 92% observed once, and the top ten hold over 0.12%. The CDR3 covers 15 residues. CDR1 and CDR2 (germline): SGHTA, FQGNSA. V shed 5 bases and J shed 6 bases, with 20 bases lying between them. This record comes from a study of human versus mouse CDR3 diversity and MHC coevolution. The chain combines TRBV7-2 with TRBJ2-7, with D tentatively TRBD2 (6 bases). The TCR comes from a person aged 30 to 69 in good health. Specimen: naive CD4+ T cells from blood. Subset described: CD45RO-negative CD62L-positive naive CD4 T cells. CDR3 region: CASSTKLTGDGEQYF. The CDR3 region has the DNA TGTGCCAGCAGCACGAAACTAACGGGAGACGGCGAGCAGTACTTC.